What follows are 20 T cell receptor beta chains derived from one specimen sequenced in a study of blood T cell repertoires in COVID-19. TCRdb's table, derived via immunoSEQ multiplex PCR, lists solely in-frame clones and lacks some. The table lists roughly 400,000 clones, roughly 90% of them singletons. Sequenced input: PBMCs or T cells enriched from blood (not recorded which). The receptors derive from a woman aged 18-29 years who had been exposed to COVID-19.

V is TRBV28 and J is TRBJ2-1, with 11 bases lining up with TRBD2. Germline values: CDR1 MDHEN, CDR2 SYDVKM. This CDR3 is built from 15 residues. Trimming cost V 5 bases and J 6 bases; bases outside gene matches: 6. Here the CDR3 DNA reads TGTGCCAGCAGTACAGTAGCGGGAGGGCCCAATGAGCAGTTCTTC. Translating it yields CASSTVAGGPNEQFF.

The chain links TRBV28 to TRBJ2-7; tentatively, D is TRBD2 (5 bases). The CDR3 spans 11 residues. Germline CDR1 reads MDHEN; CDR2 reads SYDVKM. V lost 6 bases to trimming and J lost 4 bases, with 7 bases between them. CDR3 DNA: TGTGCCAGCAGGAGGGTGTACGAGCAGTACTTC. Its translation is CASRRVYEQYF.

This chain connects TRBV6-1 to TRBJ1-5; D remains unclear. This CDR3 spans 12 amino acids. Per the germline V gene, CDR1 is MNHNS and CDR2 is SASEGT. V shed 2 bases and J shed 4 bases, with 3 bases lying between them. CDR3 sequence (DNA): TGTGCCAGCAGTGAACGGAATCAGCCCCAGCATTTT. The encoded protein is CASSERNQPQHF.

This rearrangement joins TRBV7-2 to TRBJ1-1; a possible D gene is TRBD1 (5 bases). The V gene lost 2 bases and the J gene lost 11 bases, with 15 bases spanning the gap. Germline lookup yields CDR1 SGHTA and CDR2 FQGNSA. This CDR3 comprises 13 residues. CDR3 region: CASSLTAGRDAFF. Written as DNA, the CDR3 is TGTGCCAGCAGCTTAACGGCGGGGCGTGACGCTTTCTTT.

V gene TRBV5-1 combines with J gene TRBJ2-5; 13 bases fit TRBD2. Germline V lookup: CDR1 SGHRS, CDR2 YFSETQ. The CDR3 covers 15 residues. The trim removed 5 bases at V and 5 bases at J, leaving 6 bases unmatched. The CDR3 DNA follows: TGCGCCAGCAGAGAGGGACTAGCGGGGTTGGAGACCCAGTACTTC. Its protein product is CASREGLAGLETQYF. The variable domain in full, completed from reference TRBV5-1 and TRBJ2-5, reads KAGVTQTPRYLIKTRGQQVTLSCSPISGHRSVSWYQQTPGQGLQFLFEYFSETQRNKGNFPGRFSGRQFSNSRSEMNVSTLELGDSALYLCASREGLAGLETQYFGPGTRLLVL.

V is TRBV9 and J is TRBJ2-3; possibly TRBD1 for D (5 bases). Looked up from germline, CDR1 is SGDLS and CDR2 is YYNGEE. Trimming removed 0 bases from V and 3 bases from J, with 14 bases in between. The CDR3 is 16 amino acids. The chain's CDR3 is CASSVGTRPGTDTQYF. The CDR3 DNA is TGTGCCAGCAGCGTAGGGACAAGGCCCGGAACAGATACGCAGTATTTT.

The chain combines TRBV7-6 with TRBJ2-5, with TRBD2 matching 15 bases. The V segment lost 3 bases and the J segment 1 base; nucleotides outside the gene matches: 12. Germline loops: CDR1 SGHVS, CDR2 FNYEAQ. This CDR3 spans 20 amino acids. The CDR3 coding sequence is TGTGCCAGCAGCTTGTCTCCTCCGGGACTAGCGGGAGGATTCCAAGAGACCCAGTACTTC. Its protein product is CASSLSPPGLAGGFQETQYF. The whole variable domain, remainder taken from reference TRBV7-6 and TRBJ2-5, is GAGVSQSPRYKVTKRGQDVALRCDPISGHVSLYWYRQALGQGPEFLTYFNYEAQQDKSGLPNDRFSAERPEGSISTLTIQRTEQRDSAMYRCASSLSPPGLAGGFQETQYFGPGTRLLVL.

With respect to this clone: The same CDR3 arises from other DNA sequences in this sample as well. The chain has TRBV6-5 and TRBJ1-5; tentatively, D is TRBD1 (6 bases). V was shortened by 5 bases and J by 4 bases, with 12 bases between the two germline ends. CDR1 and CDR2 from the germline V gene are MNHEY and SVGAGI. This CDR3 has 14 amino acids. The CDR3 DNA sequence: TGTGCCAGCAGTCTGAGGGGGGGAAATCAGCCCCAGCATTTT. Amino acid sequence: CASSLRGGNQPQHF.

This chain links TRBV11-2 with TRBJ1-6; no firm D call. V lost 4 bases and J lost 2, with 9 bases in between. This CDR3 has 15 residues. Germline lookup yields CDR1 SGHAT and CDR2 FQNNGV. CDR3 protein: CASSSGIAYNSPLHF. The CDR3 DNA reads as TGTGCCAGCAGCTCGGGGATCGCCTATAATTCACCCCTCCACTTT.

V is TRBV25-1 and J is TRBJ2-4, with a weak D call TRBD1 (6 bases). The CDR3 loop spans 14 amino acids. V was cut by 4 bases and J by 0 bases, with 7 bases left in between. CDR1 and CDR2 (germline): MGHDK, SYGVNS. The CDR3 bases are TGTGCCAGCAGTGCGACAGGAGCCAAAAACATTCAGTACTTC. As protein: CASSATGAKNIQYF. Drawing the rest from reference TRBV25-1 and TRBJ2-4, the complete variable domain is EADIYQTPRYLVIGTGKKITLECSQTMGHDKMYWYQQDPGMELHLIHYSYGVNSTEKGDLSSESTVSRIRTEHFPLTLESARPSHTSQYLCASSATGAKNIQYFGAGTRLSVL.

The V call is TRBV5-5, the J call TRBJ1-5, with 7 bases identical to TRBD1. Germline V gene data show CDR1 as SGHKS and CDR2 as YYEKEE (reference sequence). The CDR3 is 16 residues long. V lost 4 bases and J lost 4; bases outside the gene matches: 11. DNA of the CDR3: TGTGCCAGCAGCAGAACCGGGACAGCTTTAAATCAGCCCCAGCATTTT. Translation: CASSRTGTALNQPQHF.

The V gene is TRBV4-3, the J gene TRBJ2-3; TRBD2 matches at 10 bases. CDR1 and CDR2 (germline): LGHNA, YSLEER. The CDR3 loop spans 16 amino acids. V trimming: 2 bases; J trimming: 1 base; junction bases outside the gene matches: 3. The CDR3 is CASSQFLAGGTDTQYF. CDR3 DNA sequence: TGCGCCAGCAGCCAATTCCTAGCGGGGGGCACAGATACGCAGTATTTT.

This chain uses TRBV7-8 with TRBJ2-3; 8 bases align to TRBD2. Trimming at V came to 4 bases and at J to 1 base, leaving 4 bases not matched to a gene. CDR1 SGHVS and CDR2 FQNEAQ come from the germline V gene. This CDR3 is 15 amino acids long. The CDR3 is CASSSTSGRTDTQYF. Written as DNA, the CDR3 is TGTGCCAGCAGCTCCACTAGCGGCCGCACAGATACGCAGTATTTT.

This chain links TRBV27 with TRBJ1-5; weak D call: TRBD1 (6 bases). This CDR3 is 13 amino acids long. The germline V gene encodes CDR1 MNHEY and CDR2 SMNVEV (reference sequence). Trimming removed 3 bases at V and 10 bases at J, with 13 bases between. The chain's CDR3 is CASSLGGPQPQHF. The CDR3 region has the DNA TGTGCCAGCAGTTTGGGGGGGCCGCAACCCCAGCATTTT.

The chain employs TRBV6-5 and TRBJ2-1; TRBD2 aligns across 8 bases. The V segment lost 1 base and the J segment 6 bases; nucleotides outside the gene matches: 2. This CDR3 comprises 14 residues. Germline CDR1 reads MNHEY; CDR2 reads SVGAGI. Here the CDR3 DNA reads TGTGCCAGCAGTTACTGGCGGGAGGCCAATGAGCAGTTCTTC. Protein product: CASSYWREANEQFF.

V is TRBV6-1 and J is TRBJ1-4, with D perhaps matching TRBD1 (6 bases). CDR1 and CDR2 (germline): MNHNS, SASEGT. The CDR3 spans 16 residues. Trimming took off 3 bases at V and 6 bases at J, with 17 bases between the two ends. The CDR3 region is CASSDTGRRVDEKLFF. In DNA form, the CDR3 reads TGTGCCAGCAGTGACACAGGGCGTAGGGTTGATGAAAAACTGTTTTTT.

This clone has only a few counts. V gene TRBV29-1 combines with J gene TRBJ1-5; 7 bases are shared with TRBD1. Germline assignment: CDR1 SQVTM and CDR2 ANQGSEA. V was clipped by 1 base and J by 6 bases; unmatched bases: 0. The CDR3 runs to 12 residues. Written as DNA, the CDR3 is TGCAGCGTTGAAGGACAGGGTCAGCCCCAGCATTTT. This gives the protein CSVEGQGQPQHF. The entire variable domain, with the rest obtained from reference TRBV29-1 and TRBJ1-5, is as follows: SAVISQKPSRDICQRGTSLTIQCQVDSQVTMMFWYRQQPGQSLTLIATANQGSEATYESGFVIDKFPISRPNLTFSTLTVSNMSPEDSSIYLCSVEGQGQPQHFGDGTRLSIL.

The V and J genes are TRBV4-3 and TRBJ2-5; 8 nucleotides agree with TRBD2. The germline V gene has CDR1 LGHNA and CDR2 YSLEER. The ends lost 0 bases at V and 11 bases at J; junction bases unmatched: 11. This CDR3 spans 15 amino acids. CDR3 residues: CASSQDLGGAGEQYF. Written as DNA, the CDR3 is TGCGCCAGCAGCCAAGATCTCGGGGGGGCGGGGGAGCAGTACTTC.

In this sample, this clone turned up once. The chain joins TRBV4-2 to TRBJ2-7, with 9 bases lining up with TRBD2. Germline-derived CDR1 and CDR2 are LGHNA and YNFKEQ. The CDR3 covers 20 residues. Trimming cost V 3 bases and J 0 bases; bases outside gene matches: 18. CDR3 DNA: TGTGCCAGCAGCCACCCGTTGGGGACTAGCCGACCTACCTTCTCCTACGAGCAGTACTTC. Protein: CASSHPLGTSRPTFSYEQYF.

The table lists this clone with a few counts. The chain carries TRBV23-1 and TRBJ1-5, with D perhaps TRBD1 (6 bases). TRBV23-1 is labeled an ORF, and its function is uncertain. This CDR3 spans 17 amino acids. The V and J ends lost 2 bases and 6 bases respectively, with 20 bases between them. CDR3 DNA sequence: TGCGCCAGCAGTCAAGGTCGGGGGGCCGCGACTCCTCAGCCCCAGCATTTT. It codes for CASSQGRGAATPQPQHF.